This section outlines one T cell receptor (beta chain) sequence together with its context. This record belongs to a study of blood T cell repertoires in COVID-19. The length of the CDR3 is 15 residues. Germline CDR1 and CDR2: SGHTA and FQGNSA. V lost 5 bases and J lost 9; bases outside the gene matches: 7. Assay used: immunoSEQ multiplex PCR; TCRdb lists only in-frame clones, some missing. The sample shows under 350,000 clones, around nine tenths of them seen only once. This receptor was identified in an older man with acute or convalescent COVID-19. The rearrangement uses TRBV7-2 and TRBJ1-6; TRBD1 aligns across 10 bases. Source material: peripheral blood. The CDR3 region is CASSLQGQGTSPLHF. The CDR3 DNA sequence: TGTGCCAGCAGCCTTCAGGGACAGGGGACTTCACCCCTCCACTTT. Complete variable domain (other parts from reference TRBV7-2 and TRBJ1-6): GAGVSQSPSNKVTEKGKDVELRCDPISGHTALYWYRQSLGQGLEFLIYFQGNSAPDKSGLPSDRFSAERTGGSVSTLTIQRTQQEDSAVYLCASSLQGQGTSPLHFGNGTRLTVT.